The present TCR beta chain was sequenced within a study of blood T cell repertoires in COVID-19. This clone was recorded once. Generated by immunoSEQ multiplex PCR, the TCRdb table keeps only in-frame clones and is missing some. The data hold about 260,000 clones, with around nine tenths observed a single time. The material sequenced was peripheral blood. This clonotype was obtained from a man aged 40-50 years with active or convalescent COVID-19.

CDR3 in amino acids: CASSLGQGTGELFF. Written as DNA, the CDR3 is TGTGCCAGCAGCCTCGGACAGGGTACCGGGGAGCTGTTTTTT. The chain couples TRBV6-5 to TRBJ2-2, with 8 nucleotides matching TRBD1. CDR1 and CDR2 (germline): MNHEY, SVGAGI. This CDR3 spans 14 amino acids. V gave up 6 bases and J gave up 5 bases; unmatched junction bases: 5.